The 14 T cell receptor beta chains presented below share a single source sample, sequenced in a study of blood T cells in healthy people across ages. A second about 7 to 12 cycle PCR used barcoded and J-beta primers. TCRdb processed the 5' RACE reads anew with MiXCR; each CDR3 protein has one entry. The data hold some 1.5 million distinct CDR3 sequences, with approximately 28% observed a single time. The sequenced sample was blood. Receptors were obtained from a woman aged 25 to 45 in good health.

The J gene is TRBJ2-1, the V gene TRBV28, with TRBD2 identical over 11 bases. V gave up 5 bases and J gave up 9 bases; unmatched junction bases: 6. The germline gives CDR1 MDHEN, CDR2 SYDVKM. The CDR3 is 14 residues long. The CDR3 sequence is CASSPPGLAVEQFF. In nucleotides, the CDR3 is TGTGCCAGCAGTCCGCCGGGACTAGCGGTTGAGCAGTTCTTC.

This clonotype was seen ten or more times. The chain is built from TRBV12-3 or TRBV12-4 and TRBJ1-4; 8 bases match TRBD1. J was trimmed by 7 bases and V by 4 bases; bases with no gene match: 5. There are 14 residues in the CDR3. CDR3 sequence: CASSSGQAGEKLFF. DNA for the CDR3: TGTGCCAGCAGTTCGGGACAGGCAGGTGAAAAACTGTTTTTT.

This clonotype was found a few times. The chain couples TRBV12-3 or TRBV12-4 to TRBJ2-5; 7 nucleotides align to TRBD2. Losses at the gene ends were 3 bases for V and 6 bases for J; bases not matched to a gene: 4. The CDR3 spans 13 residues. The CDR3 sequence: CASSLSGGQTQYF. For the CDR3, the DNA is TGTGCCAGCAGTTTGTCGGGGGGACAGACCCAGTACTTC.

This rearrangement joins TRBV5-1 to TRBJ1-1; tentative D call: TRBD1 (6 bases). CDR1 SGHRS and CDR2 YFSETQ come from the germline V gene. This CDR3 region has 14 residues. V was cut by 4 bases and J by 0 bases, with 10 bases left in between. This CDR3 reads CASSARTVNTEAFF. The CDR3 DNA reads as TGCGCCAGCAGCGCTAGGACAGTGAACACTGAAGCTTTCTTT.

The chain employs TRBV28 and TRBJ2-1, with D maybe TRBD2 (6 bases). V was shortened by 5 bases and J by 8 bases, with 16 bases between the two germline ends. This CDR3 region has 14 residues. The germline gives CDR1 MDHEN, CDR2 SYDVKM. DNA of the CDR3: TGTGCCAGCAGTAAGGGACTGATAGACGATGAGCAGTTCTTC. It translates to CASSKGLIDDEQFF.

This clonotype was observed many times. CDR3 nucleotides: TGTGCCATCAGTAACGGACTAACCTCCTACGAGCAGTACTTC. Its protein product is CAISNGLTSYEQYF. The chain links TRBV10-3 to TRBJ2-7; possible D gene TRBD2, 6 bases. The CDR3 is 14 residues long. V dropped 5 bases and J dropped 0 bases, with 11 bases sitting between them. From germline, CDR1 is ENHRY and CDR2 SYGVKD.

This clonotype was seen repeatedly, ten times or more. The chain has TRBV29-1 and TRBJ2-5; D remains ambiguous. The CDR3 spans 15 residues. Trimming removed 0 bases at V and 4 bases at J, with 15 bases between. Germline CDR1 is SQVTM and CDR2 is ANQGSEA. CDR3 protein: CSVEDHETPLETQYF. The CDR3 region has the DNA TGCAGCGTTGAAGATCACGAGACACCCTTAGAGACCCAGTACTTC.

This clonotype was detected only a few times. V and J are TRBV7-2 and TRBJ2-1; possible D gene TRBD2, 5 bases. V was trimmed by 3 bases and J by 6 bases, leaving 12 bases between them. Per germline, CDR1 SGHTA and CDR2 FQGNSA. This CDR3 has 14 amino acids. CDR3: CASSFAGLLNEQFF. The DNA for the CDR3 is TGTGCCAGCAGCTTTGCGGGCCTACTCAATGAGCAGTTCTTC.

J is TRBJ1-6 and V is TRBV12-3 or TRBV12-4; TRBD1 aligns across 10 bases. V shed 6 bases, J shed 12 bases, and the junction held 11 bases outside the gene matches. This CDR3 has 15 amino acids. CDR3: CASRETGTGVLPLHF. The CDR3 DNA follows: TGTGCCAGCAGAGAGACCGGGACAGGGGTCTTACCCCTCCACTTT.

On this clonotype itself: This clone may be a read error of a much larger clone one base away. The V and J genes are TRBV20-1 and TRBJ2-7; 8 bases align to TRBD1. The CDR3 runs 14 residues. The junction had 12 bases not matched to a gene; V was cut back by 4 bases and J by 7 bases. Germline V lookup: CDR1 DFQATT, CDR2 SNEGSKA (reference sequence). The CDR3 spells CSATTGGAYNEQYF. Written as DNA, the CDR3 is TGCAGTGCTACCACAGGGGGTGCCTACAATGAGCAGTACTTC.

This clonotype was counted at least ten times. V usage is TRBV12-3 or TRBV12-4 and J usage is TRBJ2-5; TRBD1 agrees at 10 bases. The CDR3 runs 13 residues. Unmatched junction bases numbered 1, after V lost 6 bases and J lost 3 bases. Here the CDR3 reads CASRTGGEETQYF. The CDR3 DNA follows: TGTGCCAGCAGGACAGGGGGCGAAGAGACCCAGTACTTC.

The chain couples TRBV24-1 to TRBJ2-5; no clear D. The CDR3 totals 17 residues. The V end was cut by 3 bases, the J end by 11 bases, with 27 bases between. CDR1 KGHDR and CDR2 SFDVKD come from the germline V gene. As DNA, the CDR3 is TGTGCCACCAGTGATAGCAACGGTGGGTCATTAGGCCATGAGCAGTACTTC. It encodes CATSDSNGGSLGHEQYF.

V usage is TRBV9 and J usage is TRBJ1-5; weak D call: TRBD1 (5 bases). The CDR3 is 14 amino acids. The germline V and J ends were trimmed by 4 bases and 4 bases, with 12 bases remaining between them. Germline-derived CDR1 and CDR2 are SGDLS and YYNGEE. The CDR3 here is CASSPPGENQPQHF. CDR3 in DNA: TGTGCCAGCAGCCCCCCGGGGGAAAATCAGCCCCAGCATTTT.

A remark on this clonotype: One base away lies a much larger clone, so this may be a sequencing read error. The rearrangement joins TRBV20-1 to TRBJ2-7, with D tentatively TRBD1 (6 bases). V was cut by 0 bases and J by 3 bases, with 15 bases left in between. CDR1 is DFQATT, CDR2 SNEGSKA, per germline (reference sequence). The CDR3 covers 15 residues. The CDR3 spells CSARDRQGNYYEQYF. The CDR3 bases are TGCAGTGCTAGAGATCGCCAGGGGAATTACTACGAGCAGTACTTC.